The 12 T cell receptor beta chains reported below all come from one sample, sequenced in a study of T cell repertoires in cytomegalovirus infection. The antigens these receptors bind are not known. From the reads, TCRdb called clonotypes with MiXCR, one entry per CDR3 protein. The sample contains approximately 600,000 distinct CDR3 sequences, around two fifths of which appear only once. Sequences were derived from cultured PBMCs, sampled from culture after CMV antigen stimulation. The receptors here all came from a human donor in good health (CMV status not recorded). Some clones in this sample may be carry-over from other donors' samples.

The V and J genes are TRBV27 and TRBJ1-6; 7 nucleotides match TRBD1. The CDR3 sequence is 16 residues long. Germline V lookup: CDR1 MNHEY, CDR2 SMNVEV (reference sequence). Trimming took 5 bases from V and 15 from J; bases not matched to a gene: 19. The CDR3 protein is CASSDSRRTGVSILHF. In DNA, the CDR3 is TGTGCCAGCAGTGACTCCCGTCGGACAGGAGTCTCTATCCTCCACTTT.

V usage is TRBV20-1 and J usage is TRBJ2-7; the D is unclear. The CDR3 loop spans 14 amino acids. Germline loops: CDR1 DFQATT, CDR2 SNEGSKA (reference sequence). V lost 6 bases and J lost 2, with 17 bases in between. CDR3 region: CSAREWGTTYEQYF. CDR3 nucleotide sequence: TGCAGTGCCCGCGAGTGGGGAACCACCTACGAGCAGTACTTC.

This clonotype was seen more than once but under ten times. The V and J genes are TRBV7-6 and TRBJ1-1, with D perhaps TRBD1 (6 bases). V lost 9 bases, J lost 1 base, and 12 bases lay in between. This CDR3 spans 13 amino acids. Per germline, CDR1 SGHVS and CDR2 FNYEAQ. The CDR3 coding sequence is TGTGCCAGTAAGATGGGGGCGAACACTGAAGCTTTCTTT. Translated, it gives CASKMGANTEAFF.

This clonotype was counted many times. The chain links TRBV7-2 to TRBJ1-3; TRBD1 is a possible D gene (5 bases). The CDR3 runs 13 residues. Between the trimmed V and J ends, which lost 5 bases and 2 bases, there was a span of 7 bases. Germline lookup yields CDR1 SGHTA and CDR2 FQGNSA. The CDR3 loop reads CASSQGPGNTIYF. As DNA, the CDR3 is TGTGCCAGCAGCCAGGGACCTGGAAACACCATATATTTT.

The chain uses TRBV19 and TRBJ2-3; D unresolved. The CDR3 has 13 residues. Germline values: CDR1 LNHDA, CDR2 SQIVND (reference sequence). V was pared by 1 base and J by 6 bases, with 8 bases between. DNA of the CDR3: TGTGCCAGTAGTATAGGGAAAGAGGATACGCAGTATTTT. It translates to CASSIGKEDTQYF.

The V gene is TRBV12-5, the J gene TRBJ2-7; tentatively, D is TRBD1 (6 bases). The germline V gene has CDR1 LGHNT and CDR2 FRNRAP. The V and J ends lost 4 bases and 7 bases respectively, with 14 bases between them. The CDR3 has 13 residues. CDR3 sequence: CASGSGQLGEQYF. CDR3 nucleotide sequence: TGTGCTAGTGGTTCCGGACAGTTGGGGGAGCAGTACTTC.

The chain joins TRBV7-7 to TRBJ2-1; 9 bases are a match to TRBD1. J was trimmed by 6 bases and V by 5 bases; bases with no gene match: 2. CDR3 length equals 13 residues. The V gene's germline CDR1 is SSHAT and CDR2 FNYEAQ (reference sequence). The CDR3 coding sequence is TGTGCCAGCAGCAAGGACAGGGGCAATGAGCAGTTCTTC. Translating gives CASSKDRGNEQFF.

This chain links TRBV7-2 with TRBJ2-2; 7 positions agree with TRBD1. Germline values: CDR1 SGHTA, CDR2 FQGNSA. The trim removed 5 bases at V and 7 bases at J, leaving 10 bases unmatched. This CDR3 region has 15 residues. The CDR3 bases are TGTGCCAGCAGCCGCGGACAGGCTCGAGACGGGGAGCTGTTTTTT. Protein sequence: CASSRGQARDGELFF.

This clonotype appeared a single time. The J gene is TRBJ2-7, the V gene TRBV30; 12 bases line up with TRBD2. V dropped 3 bases and J dropped 1; count of bases not matched to a gene: 10. The germline gives CDR1 GTSNPN, CDR2 SVGIG (reference sequence). The CDR3 has 17 residues. This CDR3 is CAWRQPLLAGGSYEQYF. CDR3 coding DNA: TGTGCCTGGAGACAACCCCTACTAGCGGGAGGTTCCTACGAGCAGTACTTC.

The chain is built from TRBV7-8 and TRBJ2-2, with TRBD2 matching over 7 bases. The CDR3 is 13 amino acids. Germline loops: CDR1 SGHVS, CDR2 FQNEAQ. The trim removed 2 bases at V and 13 bases at J, leaving 7 bases unmatched. CDR3 sequence: CASSLSGIAGLFF. CDR3 bases: TGTGCCAGCAGCTTATCCGGGATAGCGGGGCTGTTTTTT.

The rearrangement links TRBV7-2 to TRBJ2-2; 8 nucleotides match TRBD2. The CDR3 consists of 17 residues. V gave up 4 bases and J gave up 5 bases; unmatched junction bases: 12. Germline V gives CDR1 SGHTA, CDR2 FQGNSA. CDR3 in DNA: TGTGCCAGCAGCTACCCAGCGGGAGTGGGTTATACCGGGGAGCTGTTTTTT. Protein product: CASSYPAGVGYTGELFF.

This clonotype was counted at least ten times. The rearrangement uses TRBV7-2 and TRBJ2-7; 9 bases line up with TRBD2. CDR3 size: 15 residues. Losses at the gene ends were 1 base for V and 2 bases for J; bases not matched to a gene: 3. CDR1 is SGHTA, CDR2 FQGNSA, per germline. The CDR3 reads CASSLGLAGTYEQYF. CDR3 nucleotides: TGTGCCAGCAGCTTAGGTCTAGCGGGGACCTACGAGCAGTACTTC. Complete variable domain (other parts from reference TRBV7-2 and TRBJ2-7): GAGVSQSPSNKVTEKGKDVELRCDPISGHTALYWYRQSLGQGLEFLIYFQGNSAPDKSGLPSDRFSAERTGGSVSTLTIQRTQQEDSAVYLCASSLGLAGTYEQYFGPGTRLTVT.